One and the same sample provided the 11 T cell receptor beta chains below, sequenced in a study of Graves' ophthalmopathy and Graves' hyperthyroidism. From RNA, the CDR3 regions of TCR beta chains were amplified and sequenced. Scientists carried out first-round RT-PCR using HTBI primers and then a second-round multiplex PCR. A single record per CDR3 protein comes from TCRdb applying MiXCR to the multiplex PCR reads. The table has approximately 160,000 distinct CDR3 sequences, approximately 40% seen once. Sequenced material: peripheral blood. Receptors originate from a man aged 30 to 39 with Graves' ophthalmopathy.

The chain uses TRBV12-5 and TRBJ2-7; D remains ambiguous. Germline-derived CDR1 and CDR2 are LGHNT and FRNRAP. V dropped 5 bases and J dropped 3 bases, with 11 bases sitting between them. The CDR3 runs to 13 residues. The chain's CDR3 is CASGIGPGYEQYF. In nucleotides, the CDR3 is TGTGCTAGTGGTATCGGACCCGGCTACGAGCAGTACTTC.

As DNA, the CDR3 is TGTGCCAGCAGCTCAAGGTTCCAAGCTGGACTAAGGGATCACGAGCAGTACTTC. Amino acids: CASSSRFQAGLRDHEQYF. The gene calls are TRBV11-2 and TRBJ2-7; tentatively, D is TRBD2 (6 bases). V was trimmed by 4 bases and J by 5 bases, leaving 27 bases between them. Germline values: CDR1 SGHAT, CDR2 FQNNGV. The CDR3 runs 18 residues. Supplemented by reference TRBV11-2 and TRBJ2-7, the full variable domain reads EAGVAQSPRYKIIEKRQSVAFWCNPISGHATLYWYQQILGQGPKLLIQFQNNGVVDDSQLPKDRFSAERLKGVDSTLKIQPAKLEDSAVYLCASSSRFQAGLRDHEQYFGPGTRLTVT.

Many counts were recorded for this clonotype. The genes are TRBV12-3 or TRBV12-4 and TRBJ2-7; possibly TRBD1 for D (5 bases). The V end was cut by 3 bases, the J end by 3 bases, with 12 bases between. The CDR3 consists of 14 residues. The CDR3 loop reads CASSFQGGDYEQYF. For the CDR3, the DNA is TGTGCCAGCAGTTTCCAGGGTGGGGACTACGAGCAGTACTTC.

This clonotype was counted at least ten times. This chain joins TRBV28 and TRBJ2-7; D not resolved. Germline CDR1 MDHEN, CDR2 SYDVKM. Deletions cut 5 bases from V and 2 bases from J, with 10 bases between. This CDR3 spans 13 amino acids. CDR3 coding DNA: TGTGCCAGCAGTGTCTCGGGCCCCTACGAGCAGTACTTC. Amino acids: CASSVSGPYEQYF.

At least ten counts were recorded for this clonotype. The CDR3 nucleotides are TGCAGTGCTCCCAGACAGAAAGGTCAGCCCCAGCATTTT. Its protein is CSAPRQKGQPQHF. The chain combines TRBV20-1 with TRBJ1-5; perhaps TRBD1 as D (5 bases). The CDR3 length is 13 residues. In germline, CDR1 is DFQATT, CDR2 SNEGSKA (reference sequence). V was pared by 5 bases and J by 6 bases, with 14 bases between.

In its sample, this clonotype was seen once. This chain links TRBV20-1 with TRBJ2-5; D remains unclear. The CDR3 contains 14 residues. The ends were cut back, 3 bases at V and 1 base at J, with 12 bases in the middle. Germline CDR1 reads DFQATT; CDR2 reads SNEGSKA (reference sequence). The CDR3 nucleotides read TGCAGTGCTAGTTCTATCCGGATCCAAGAGACCCAGTACTTC. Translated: CSASSIRIQETQYF.

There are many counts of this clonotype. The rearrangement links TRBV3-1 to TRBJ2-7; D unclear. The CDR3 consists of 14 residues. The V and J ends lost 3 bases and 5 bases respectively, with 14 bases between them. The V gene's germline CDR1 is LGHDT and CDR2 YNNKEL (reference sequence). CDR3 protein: CASSHRRLRDEQYF. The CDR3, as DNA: TGTGCCAGCAGCCACAGGCGCCTTCGGGACGAGCAGTACTTC.

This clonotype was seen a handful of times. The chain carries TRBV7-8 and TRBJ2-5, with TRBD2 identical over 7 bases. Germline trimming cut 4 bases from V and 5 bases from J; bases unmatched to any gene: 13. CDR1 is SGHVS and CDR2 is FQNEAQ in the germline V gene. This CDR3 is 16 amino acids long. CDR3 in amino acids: CASSSEWEGRFETQYF. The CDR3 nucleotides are TGTGCCAGCAGCTCCGAGTGGGAGGGCCGATTCGAGACCCAGTACTTC.

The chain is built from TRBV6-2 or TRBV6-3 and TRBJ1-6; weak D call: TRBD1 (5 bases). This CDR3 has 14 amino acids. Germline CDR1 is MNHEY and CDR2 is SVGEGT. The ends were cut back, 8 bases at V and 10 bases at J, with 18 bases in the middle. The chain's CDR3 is CASVEDRSGSPLHF. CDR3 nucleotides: TGTGCCAGCGTGGAAGACAGATCAGGATCACCCCTCCACTTT.

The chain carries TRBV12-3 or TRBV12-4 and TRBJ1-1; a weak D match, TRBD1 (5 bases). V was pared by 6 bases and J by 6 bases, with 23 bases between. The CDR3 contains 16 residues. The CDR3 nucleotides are TGTGCCAGCAGCCCATCGGTCGGGGCGGGGTATCCTGAAGCTTTCTTT. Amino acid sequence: CASSPSVGAGYPEAFF.

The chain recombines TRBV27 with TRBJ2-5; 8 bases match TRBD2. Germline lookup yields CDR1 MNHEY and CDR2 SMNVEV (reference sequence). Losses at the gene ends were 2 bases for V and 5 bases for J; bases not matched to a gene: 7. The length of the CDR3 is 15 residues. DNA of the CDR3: TGTGCCAGCAGTTTAAGCGGGAGATTGGGTGAGACCCAGTACTTC. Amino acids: CASSLSGRLGETQYF.